This T cell receptor (beta chain) was obtained from a study of T-cell memory formation after mild COVID-19. Study summary: Largely donor-specific sequence clusters came from two donors.

MiXCR was run by TCRdb on the 5' RACE reads, yielding one entry per CDR3 protein. The sample lists some 57,000 distinct CDR3 sequences, 9.5% to 15% seen once, with under 30% in the top ten. Sequencing used PBMCs or a T cell subset sorted from them (not recorded which). This clonotype originated in a man between 18 and 29 years old who had mild COVID-19 (a few samples of this study predate the infection). Cell type and time point are not known.

CDR3 nucleotides: TGTGCCAGCAGCTTAAGCTTTGGCGGCACAGATACGCAGTATTTT. As protein: CASSLSFGGTDTQYF. The V gene is TRBV7-2, the J gene TRBJ2-3; unclear D gene. The CDR3 runs 15 residues. The V end was cut by 2 bases, the J end by 1 base, with 10 bases between. Germline-derived CDR1 and CDR2 are SGHTA and FQGNSA.